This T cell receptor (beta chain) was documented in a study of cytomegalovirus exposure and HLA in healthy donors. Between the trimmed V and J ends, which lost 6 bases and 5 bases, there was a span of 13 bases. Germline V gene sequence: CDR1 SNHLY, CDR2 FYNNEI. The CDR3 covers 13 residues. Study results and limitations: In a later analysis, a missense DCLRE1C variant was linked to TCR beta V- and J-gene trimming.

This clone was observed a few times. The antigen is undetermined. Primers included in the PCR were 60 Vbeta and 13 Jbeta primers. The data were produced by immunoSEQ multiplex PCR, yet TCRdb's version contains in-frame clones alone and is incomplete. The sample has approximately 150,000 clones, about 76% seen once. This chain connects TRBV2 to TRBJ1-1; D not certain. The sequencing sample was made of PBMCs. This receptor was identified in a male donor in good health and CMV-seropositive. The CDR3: CASRGPSKTEAFF. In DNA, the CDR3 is TGTGCCAGCAGGGGCCCTTCTAAGACTGAAGCTTTCTTT.